Listed below are T cell receptor beta chains from one sample, sequenced in a study of identifying expanded T cells in peripheral blood. Measured with immunoSEQ multiplex PCR; TCRdb has only the in-frame clones, and not every one. The sample lists some 75,000 clones; 75% to 90% were seen once. The material sequenced was blood. The receptors were gathered from a person between 18 and 70 years old in good health. Both conserved end residues are trimmed from each CDR3. A D gene is named only where the DNA matches it firmly. Expanded clones get a size class; other rows say once, few or many, or leave the size out.

v_gene	abundance	j_gene	d_gene	CDR3aa
TRBV25-1	NA	TRBJ1-5	NA	ASSAGVNQPQH
TRBV29-1	NA	TRBJ2-5	NA	SVSGIGGKQETQY
TRBV29-1	NA	TRBJ1-4	NA	SVVLGNEKLF
TRBV9	NA	TRBJ1-1	TRBD1	ASSVGGGQLNTEAF
TRBV18	once	TRBJ1-1	NA	ASSFGEDTEAF
TRBV15	NA	TRBJ2-5	NA	ATSRVAGPVQETQY
TRBV10-2	NA	TRBJ2-5	NA	ATSEPRRGAGETQY
TRBV28	once	TRBJ2-5	NA	ASSLSRDNQETQY
TRBV19	NA	TRBJ1-4	TRBD1	ASRGTGGGNEKLF
TRBV5-4	NA	TRBJ1-1	NA	ASSLDPGFEAF
TRBV29-1	NA	TRBJ1-2	NA	SVLYKGTYGYT
TRBV18	NA	TRBJ2-7	NA	ASSPRGGGSYEQY
TRBV7-8	NA	TRBJ2-7	NA	ASSIGTYYEQY
TRBV11-2	NA	TRBJ2-7	NA	ASSTGTWSYEQY
TRBV19	NA	TRBJ2-5	NA	ASSIWAGRETQY
TRBV9	once	TRBJ1-4	NA	ASSTRPSPNEKLF
TRBV7-2	NA	TRBJ1-3	NA	ASSLVLGTGSGNTIY
TRBV25-1	once	TRBJ2-4	NA	ASSEYTGLAKNIQY
TRBV28	NA	TRBJ1-2	NA	ASGSGGGYT
TRBV6-6	once	TRBJ1-3	TRBD1	ASRPGQGYTIY
TRBV15	NA	TRBJ2-7	NA	ATSNRQSYEQY
TRBV18	NA	TRBJ1-1	TRBD1	ASSQSIPGQGNTEAF
TRBV11-2	NA	TRBJ2-2	NA	ASSGPFTGELF
TRBV5-6	NA	TRBJ2-7	NA	ASSAQTGAYEQY
TRBV5-1	NA	TRBJ2-7	NA	ASSLSGEQY
TRBV19	few	TRBJ2-3	TRBD2	ASSIRIAGGMGTDTQY
TRBV7-2	NA	TRBJ1-3	TRBD1	ASRQGAGNTIY
TRBV19	NA	TRBJ2-7	NA	ASSSSGAGEQY
TRBV7-2	few	TRBJ2-1	NA	ASSAVSDEQF
TRBV2	NA	TRBJ1-1	NA	ASSVDRTNTEAF
TRBV11-2	NA	TRBJ2-5	NA	ASSLDPTVQETQY
TRBV14	NA	TRBJ2-7	NA	ASSHIEGYEQY
TRBV12-2	NA	TRBJ1-5	NA	ASRRQPQH
TRBV19	NA	TRBJ1-5	NA	ASSIGDEQPQH
TRBV7-2	NA	TRBJ2-5	NA	ASSEGLTQY